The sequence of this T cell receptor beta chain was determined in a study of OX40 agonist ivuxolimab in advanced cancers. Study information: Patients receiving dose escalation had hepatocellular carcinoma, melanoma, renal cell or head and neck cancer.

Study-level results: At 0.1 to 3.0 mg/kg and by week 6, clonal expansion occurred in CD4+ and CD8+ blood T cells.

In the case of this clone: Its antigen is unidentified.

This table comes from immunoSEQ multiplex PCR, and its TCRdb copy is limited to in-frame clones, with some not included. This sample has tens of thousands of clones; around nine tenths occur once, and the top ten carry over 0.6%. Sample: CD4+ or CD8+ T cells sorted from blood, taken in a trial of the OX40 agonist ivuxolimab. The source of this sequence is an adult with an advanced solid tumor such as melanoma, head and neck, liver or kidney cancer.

The CDR3: CATREDSGGEKLFF. CDR3 sequence (DNA): TGTGCCACTCGCGAGGACAGCGGTGGAGAAAAACTGTTTTTT. The chain recombines TRBV2 with TRBJ1-4; D perhaps matches TRBD1 (6 bases). The CDR3 spans 14 residues. Germline CDR1 and CDR2: SNHLY and FYNNEI. The ends were cut back, 10 bases at V and 8 bases at J, with 20 bases in the middle.